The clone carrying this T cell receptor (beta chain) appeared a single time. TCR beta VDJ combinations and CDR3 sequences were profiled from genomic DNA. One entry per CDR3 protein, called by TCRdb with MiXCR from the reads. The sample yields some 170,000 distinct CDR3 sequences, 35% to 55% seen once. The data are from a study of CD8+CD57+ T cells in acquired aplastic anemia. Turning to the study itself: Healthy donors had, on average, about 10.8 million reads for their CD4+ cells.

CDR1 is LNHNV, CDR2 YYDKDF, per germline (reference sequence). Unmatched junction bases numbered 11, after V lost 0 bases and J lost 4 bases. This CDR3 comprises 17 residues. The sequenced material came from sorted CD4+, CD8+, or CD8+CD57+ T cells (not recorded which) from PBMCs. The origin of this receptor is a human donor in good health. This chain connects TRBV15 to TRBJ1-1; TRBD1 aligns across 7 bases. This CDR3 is CATSRDGWAGGTTEAFF. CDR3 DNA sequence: TGTGCCACCAGCAGAGACGGATGGGCAGGGGGGACCACTGAAGCTTTCTTT.